The clone carrying this T cell receptor beta chain was found many times. Its cognate antigen is unknown. This specimen belongs to a study of metastatic and nonmetastatic thyroid tumors. Overall study: Malignant thyroid and benign thyroid patients provided blood and tumor or nodule tissue whose repertoires were compared.

Germline V gene lookup returns CDR1 LGHDT and CDR2 YNNKEL (reference sequence). The CDR3 covers 14 residues. Trimming cost V 4 bases and J 0 bases; bases outside gene matches: 3. Source study methods: A classifier of distant metastasis in papillary thyroid cancer was built from CDR3 differences (across clinicopathological groups). TCRdb re-processed the PCR reads through MiXCR. TCRdb, not the authors, supplied the V and J calls. The sample carries about 70,000 clones, roughly 18% recorded once. General study results and limits: For both blood and tumor, malignant thyroid tumors reportedly showed significantly higher TCR beta diversity than benign nodules did.

Prior to thyroid surgery, none of the patients had received any treatment. The TCR sequence derives from a female donor with papillary thyroid cancer or a benign thyroid nodule (not recorded which). Some clones in this sample may be carry-over from other donors' samples. The sequenced sample was blood. The chain recombines TRBV3-1 with TRBJ2-7, with 7 bases aligning to TRBD1. This CDR3 reads CASSRSGGSYEQYF. The CDR3 DNA sequence: TGTGCCAGCAGCCGGTCAGGGGGCTCCTACGAGCAGTACTTC.